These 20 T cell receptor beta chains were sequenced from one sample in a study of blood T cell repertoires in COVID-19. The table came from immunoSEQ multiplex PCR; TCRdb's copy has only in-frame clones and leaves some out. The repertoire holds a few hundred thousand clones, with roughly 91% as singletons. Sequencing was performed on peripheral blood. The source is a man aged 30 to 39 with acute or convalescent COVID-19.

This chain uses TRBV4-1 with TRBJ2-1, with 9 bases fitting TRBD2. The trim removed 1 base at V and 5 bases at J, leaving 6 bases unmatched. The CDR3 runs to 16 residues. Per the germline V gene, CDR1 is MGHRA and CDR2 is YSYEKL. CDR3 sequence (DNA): TGCGCCAGCAGCCAAGGTCCAGCGGGAGGACACAATGAGCAGTTCTTC. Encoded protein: CASSQGPAGGHNEQFF.

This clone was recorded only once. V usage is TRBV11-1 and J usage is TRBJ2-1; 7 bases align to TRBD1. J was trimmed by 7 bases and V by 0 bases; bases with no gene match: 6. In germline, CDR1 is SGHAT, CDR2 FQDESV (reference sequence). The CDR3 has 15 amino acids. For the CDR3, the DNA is TGTGCCAGCAGCTTAGCGAACAGGGGTGGGAATGAGCAGTTCTTC. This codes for CASSLANRGGNEQFF.

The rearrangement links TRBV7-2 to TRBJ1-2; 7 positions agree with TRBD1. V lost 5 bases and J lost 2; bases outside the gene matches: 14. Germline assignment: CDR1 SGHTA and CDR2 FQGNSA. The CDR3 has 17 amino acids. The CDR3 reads CASSPNRGLGTNYGYTF. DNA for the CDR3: TGTGCCAGCAGCCCAAACAGGGGTTTAGGAACAAACTATGGCTACACCTTC.

CDR3 region: CASRTSGTTYNEQFF. CDR3 coding DNA: TGTGCCAGCAGGACTAGCGGGACTACCTACAATGAGCAGTTCTTC. The rearrangement links TRBV7-9 to TRBJ2-1; 11 positions agree with TRBD2. The CDR3 is made up of 15 amino acids. Germline trimming cut 6 bases from V and 2 bases from J; bases unmatched to any gene: 3. Germline lookup yields CDR1 SEHNR and CDR2 FQNEAQ (reference sequence).

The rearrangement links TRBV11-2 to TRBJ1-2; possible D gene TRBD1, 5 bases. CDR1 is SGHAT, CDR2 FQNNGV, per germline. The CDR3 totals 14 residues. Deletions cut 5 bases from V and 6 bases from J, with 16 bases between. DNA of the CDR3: TGTGCCAGCAGCCCCTTCTTGGGGCTGGATGGCTACACCTTC. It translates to CASSPFLGLDGYTF.

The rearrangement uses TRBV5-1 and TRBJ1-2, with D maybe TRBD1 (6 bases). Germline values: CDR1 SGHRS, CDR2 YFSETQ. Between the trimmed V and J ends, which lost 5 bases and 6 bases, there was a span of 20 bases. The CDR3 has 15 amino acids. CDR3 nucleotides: TGCGCCAGCAGTAGTGATATACTCGCAGGGGATGGCTACACCTTC. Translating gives CASSSDILAGDGYTF. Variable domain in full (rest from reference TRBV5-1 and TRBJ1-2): KAGVTQTPRYLIKTRGQQVTLSCSPISGHRSVSWYQQTPGQGLQFLFEYFSETQRNKGNFPGRFSGRQFSNSRSEMNVSTLELGDSALYLCASSSDILAGDGYTFGSGTRLTVV.

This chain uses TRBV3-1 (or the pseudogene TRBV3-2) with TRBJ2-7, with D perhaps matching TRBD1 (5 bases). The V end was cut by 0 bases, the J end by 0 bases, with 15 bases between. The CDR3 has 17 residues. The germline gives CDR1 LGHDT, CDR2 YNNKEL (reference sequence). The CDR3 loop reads CASSQEGLGVYSYEQYF. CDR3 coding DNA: TGTGCCAGCAGCCAAGAAGGTTTAGGGGTTTACTCCTACGAGCAGTACTTC.

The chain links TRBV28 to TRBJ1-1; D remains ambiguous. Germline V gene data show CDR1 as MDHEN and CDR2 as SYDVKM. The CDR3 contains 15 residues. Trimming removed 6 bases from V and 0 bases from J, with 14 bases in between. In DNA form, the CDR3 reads TGTGCCAGCAGCCCTCCCGCACAGATGAACACTGAAGCTTTCTTT. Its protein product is CASSPPAQMNTEAFF.

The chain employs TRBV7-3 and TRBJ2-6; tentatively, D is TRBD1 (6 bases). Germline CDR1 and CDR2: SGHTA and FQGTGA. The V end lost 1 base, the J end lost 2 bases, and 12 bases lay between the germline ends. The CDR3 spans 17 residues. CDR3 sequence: CASSLMARGAGANVLTF. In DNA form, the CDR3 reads TGTGCCAGCAGCTTAATGGCCAGGGGTGCTGGGGCCAACGTCCTGACTTTC.

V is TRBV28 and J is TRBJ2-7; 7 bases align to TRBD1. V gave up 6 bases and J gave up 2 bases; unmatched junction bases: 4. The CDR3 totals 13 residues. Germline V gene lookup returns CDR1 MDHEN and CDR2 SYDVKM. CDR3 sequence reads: CASSEQGTYEQYF. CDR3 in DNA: TGTGCCAGCAGCGAACAGGGGACCTACGAGCAGTACTTC.

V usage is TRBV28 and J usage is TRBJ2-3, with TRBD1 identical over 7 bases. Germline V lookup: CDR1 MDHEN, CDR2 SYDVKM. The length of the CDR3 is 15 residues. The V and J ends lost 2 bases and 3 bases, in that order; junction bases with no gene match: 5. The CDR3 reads CASSLRGGGTDTQYF. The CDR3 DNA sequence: TGTGCCAGCAGTTTAAGAGGGGGCGGTACAGATACGCAGTATTTT.

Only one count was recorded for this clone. CDR3 nucleotides: TGTGCCATCTCAAGACAGTCAAGTCAGCCCCAGCATTTT. Its protein is CAISRQSSQPQHF. The chain joins TRBV6-5 to TRBJ1-5; D is possibly TRBD1 (5 bases). This CDR3 is built from 13 residues. Germline CDR1 and CDR2: MNHEY and SVGAGI. Trimming pared 10 bases from V and 6 bases from J, leaving 16 bases between.

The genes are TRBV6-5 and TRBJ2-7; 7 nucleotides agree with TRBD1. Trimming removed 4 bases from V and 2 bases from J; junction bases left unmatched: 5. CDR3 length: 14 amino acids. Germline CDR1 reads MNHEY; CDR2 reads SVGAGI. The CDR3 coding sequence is TGTGCCAGCAGTTCCTGGGACAGCCCCTACGAGCAGTACTTC. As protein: CASSSWDSPYEQYF.

CDR3 sequence: CASSSAGEPSQPQHF. CDR3 nucleotides: TGTGCCAGCAGTTCTGCTGGGGAGCCTAGTCAGCCCCAGCATTTT. This sequence joins TRBV28 and TRBJ1-5; no definite D call. This CDR3 spans 15 amino acids. Germline values: CDR1 MDHEN, CDR2 SYDVKM. With 4 bases removed from V and 6 bases from J, the gap between germline ends came to 16 bases.

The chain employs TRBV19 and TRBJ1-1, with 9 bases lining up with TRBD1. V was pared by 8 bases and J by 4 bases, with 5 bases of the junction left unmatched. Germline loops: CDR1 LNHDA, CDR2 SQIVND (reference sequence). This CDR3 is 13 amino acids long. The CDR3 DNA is TGTGCCAGTGTTACAGGGGGCGGCACTGAAGCTTTCTTT. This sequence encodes CASVTGGGTEAFF.

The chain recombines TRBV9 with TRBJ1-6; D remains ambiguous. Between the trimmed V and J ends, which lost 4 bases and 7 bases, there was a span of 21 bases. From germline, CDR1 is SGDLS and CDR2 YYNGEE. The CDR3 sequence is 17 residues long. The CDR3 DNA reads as TGTGCCAGCAGCCCGGTCTCGGGGTCGGGCCTCAATTCACCCCTCCACTTT. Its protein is CASSPVSGSGLNSPLHF.

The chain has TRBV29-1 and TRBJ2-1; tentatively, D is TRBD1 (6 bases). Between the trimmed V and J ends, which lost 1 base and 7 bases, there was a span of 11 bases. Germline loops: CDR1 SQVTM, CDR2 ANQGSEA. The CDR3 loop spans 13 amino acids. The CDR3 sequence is CSVEGRGKNEQFF. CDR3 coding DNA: TGCAGCGTTGAAGGCAGGGGAAAGAATGAGCAGTTCTTC.

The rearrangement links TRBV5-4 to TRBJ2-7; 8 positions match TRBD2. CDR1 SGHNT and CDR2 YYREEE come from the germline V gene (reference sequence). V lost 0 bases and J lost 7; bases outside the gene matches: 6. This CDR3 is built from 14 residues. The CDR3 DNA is TGTGCCAGCAGCTTGGATAGCGGGAATAGTGAGCAGTACTTC. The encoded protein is CASSLDSGNSEQYF.

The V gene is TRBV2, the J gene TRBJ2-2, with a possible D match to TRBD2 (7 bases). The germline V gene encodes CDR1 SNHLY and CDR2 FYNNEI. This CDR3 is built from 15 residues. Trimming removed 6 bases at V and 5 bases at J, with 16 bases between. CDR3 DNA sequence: TGTGCCAGCAGAGTGGGAGGGGGGCGGACCGGGGAGCTGTTTTTT. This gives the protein CASRVGGGRTGELFF.

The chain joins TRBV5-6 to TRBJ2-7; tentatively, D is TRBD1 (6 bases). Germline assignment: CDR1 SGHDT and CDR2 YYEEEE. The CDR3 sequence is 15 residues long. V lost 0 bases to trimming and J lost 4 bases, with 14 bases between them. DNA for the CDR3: TGTGCCAGCAGCTTGGTGGCAGGGGCCCCTTACGAGCAGTACTTC. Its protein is CASSLVAGAPYEQYF.